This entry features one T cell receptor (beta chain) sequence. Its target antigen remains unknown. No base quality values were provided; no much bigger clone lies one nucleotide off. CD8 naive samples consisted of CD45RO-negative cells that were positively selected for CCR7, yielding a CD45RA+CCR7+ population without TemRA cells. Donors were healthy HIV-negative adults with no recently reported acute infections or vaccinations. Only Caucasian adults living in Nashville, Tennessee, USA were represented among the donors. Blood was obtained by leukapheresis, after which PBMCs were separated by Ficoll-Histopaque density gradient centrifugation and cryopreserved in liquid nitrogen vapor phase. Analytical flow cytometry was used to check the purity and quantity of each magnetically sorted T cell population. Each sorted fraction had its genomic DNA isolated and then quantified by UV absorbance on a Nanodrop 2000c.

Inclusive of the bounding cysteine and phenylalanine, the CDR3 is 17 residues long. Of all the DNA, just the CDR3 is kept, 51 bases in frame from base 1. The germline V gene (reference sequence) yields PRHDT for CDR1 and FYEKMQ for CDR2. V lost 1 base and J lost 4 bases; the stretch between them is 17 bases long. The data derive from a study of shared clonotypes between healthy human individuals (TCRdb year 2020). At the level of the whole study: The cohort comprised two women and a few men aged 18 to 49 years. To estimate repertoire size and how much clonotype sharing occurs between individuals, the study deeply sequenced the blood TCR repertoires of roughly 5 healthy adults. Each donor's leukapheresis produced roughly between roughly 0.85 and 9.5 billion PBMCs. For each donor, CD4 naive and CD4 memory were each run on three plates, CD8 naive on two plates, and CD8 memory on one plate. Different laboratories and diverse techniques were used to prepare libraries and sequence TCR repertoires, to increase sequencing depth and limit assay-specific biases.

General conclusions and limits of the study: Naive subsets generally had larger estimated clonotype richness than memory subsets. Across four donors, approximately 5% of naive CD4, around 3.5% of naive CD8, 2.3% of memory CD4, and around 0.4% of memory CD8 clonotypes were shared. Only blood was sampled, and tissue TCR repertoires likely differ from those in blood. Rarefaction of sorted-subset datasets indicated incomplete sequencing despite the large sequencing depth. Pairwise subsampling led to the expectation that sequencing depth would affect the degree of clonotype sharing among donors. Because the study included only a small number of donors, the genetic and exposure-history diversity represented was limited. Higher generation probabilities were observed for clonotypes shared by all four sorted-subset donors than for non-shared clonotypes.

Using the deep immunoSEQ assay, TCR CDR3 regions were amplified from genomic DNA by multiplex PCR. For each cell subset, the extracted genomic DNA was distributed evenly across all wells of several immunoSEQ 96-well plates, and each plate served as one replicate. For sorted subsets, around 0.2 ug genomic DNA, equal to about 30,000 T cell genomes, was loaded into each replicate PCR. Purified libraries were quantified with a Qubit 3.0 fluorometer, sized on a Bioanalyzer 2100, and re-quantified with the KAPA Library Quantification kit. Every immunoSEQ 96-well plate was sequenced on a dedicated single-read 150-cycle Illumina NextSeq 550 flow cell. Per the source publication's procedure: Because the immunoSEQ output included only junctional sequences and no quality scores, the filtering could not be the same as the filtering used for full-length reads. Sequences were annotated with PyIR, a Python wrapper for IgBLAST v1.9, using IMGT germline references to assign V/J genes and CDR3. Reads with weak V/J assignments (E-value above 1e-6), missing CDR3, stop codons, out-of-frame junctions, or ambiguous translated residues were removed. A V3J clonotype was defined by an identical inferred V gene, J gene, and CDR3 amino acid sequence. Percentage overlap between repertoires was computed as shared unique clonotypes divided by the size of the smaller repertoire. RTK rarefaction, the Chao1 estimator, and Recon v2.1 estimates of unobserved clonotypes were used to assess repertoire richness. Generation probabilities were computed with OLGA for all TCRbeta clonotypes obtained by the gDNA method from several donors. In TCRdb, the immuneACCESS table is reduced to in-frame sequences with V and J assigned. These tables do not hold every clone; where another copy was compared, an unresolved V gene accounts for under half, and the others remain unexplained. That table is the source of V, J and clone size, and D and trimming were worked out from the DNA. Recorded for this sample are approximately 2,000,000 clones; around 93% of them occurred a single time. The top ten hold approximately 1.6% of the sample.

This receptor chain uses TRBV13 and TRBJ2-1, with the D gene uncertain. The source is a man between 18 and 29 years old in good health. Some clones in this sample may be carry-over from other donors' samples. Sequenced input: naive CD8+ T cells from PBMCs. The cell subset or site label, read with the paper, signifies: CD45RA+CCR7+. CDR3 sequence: CASSLVGGPYGYNEQFF. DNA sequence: TGTGCCAGCAGCTTAGTTGGTGGTCCGTATGGATACAATGAGCAGTTCTTC. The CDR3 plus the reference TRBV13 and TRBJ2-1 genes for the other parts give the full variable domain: AAGVIQSPRHLIKEKRETATLKCYPIPRHDTVYWYQQGPGQDPQFLISFYEKMQSDKGSIPDRFSAQQFSDYHSELNMSSLELGDSALYFCASSLVGGPYGYNEQFFGPGTRLTVL.